The clone carrying this T cell receptor beta chain came up a few times. Its antigen is unidentified. The data derive from a study of read filtering for tumor transcriptome and immune sequencing. Trimming removed 5 bases from V and 2 bases from J, with 14 bases in between. The CDR3 extends over 14 amino acids. CDR1 SGHKS and CDR2 YYEKEE come from the germline V gene (reference sequence). General study findings and limits: The CD138-negative fraction was mixed bone marrow immune cells, not pure T cells.

From roughly 400 ng of RNA, a library with molecular barcoded alpha/delta and beta/gamma adaptors was made. Each CDR3 protein gets one entry after TCRdb re-called the reads with MiXCR. Of about 22,000 distinct CDR3 sequences in the sample, about an eighth were seen once. Sequencing was done on a sample of a population of CD138-negative cells sorted from bone marrow. This receptor was obtained from a donor aged 40 or older with multiple myeloma. V gene TRBV5-5 combines with J gene TRBJ2-7; D is possibly TRBD1 (6 bases). CDR3 nucleotide sequence: TGTGCCAGCAGGGCCGGGACAACTACCTACGAGCAGTACTTC. It translates to CASRAGTTTYEQYF.